The rows below give T cell receptor beta chains drawn from one sample of a study of T cells in Graves' hyperthyroidism and ophthalmopathy. One entry per CDR3 protein results from TCRdb running MiXCR on the multiplex PCR reads. The sample yields approximately 570,000 distinct CDR3 sequences, 20% seen once. Sequencing input: blood. These receptors were collected from a man aged 40-50 years with Graves' ophthalmopathy. Both conserved end residues are trimmed from each CDR3. Fields, in order: CDR3 protein, V gene, clone size, CDR3 length. The size entry is marked missing in some rows and otherwise reads once, few, many or a size class.

ASSPGQGQYQPQH TRBV7-9 few 13
ATSGGRNSPLH TRBV24-1 . 11
ASSSTRGTEAF TRBV7-2 . 11
ASRLRQGRSSPLH TRBV12-3/TRBV12-4 . 13
ASSLTSNTGELF TRBV7-3 many 12
ASSGGLLLNEETQY TRBV5-1 few 14
ASSQGDRGNGYT TRBV27 . 12
AIRGAETQY TRBV10-3 . 9
ASSPTAGLAGGGEQF TRBV5-1 many 15
ASQTGEAETQY TRBV12-3/TRBV12-4 many 11
ASRDRELIQPQH TRBV6-2/TRBV6-3 . 12
ASSPGQEQGAYEQY TRBV18 few 14
ASSPVTGIYEQF TRBV18 . 12
ASSVGREGSGANVLT TRBV9 few 15
ASKGPGRGYRPYEQY TRBV6-1 . 15
ASSPGTRISSTDTQY TRBV5-4 . 15
ASSPGLAGELDEQY TRBV11-1 many 14
ASSVSRAHEQY TRBV6-1 few 11
ASRGGGQQNNEQF TRBV28 many 13
ASSLGTQGLGQPQH TRBV18 many 14
ASSFWTVSSYNEQF TRBV27 many 14
ATSPVGFYGYT TRBV27 few 11
ASSQGTGQASTEAF TRBV4-2 few 14
ASSLDRGLGEQF TRBV6-1 few 12
ASSDIDRVLH TRBV9 . 10
ASSHRDSVLGLF TRBV2 . 12
ASSLGSGLNGYT TRBV11-1 . 12
ASSECVTGDDGYT TRBV25-1 . 13
SVQLSSDTQY TRBV29-1 . 10
SASLRLGAEAF TRBV20-1 many 11
ASSLIGNENTGELF TRBV7-9 . 14
SALGLAYNEQF TRBV29-1 . 11
ASSSRGQNTGELF TRBV27 . 13
ASSPPGTGVSDEQF TRBV12-3/TRBV12-4 many 14
ASSLARGTGVEKLF TRBV7-2 . 14
ASRTQGQGKNEQF TRBV6-2/TRBV6-3 . 13
ASSRNRYNEQF TRBV12-3/TRBV12-4 many 11
ASIAGTGITYEQY TRBV2 many 13
ASSPWTGGADGYT TRBV3-1 many 13
ASSSRGSPSQETQY TRBV28 many 14
ATSGGQGDLTDTQY TRBV24-1 few 14
ASSLGGGRGTGAF TRBV7-2 . 13
SASQGISNQPQH TRBV20-1 . 12
ASSSTGNYGYT TRBV10-2 many 11
ASSFRDTAHEKLF TRBV28 few 13
ASSLRLTGVEAF TRBV7-8 many 12
ASSQESPGQKSSYNSPLH TRBV3-1 . 18
ASSLVPPGLASYEQY TRBV7-2 few 15
AWRRDSSGANVLT TRBV30 . 13
ASSLAGRPGELF TRBV5-5 many 12
ASSPGQGGGRSEKLF TRBV4-1 few 15
ASLPGWDYNEQF TRBV5-1 many 12
ASSPARSRGAYEQY TRBV18 many 14
ATSDAGLAGASVNEQF TRBV24-1 . 16